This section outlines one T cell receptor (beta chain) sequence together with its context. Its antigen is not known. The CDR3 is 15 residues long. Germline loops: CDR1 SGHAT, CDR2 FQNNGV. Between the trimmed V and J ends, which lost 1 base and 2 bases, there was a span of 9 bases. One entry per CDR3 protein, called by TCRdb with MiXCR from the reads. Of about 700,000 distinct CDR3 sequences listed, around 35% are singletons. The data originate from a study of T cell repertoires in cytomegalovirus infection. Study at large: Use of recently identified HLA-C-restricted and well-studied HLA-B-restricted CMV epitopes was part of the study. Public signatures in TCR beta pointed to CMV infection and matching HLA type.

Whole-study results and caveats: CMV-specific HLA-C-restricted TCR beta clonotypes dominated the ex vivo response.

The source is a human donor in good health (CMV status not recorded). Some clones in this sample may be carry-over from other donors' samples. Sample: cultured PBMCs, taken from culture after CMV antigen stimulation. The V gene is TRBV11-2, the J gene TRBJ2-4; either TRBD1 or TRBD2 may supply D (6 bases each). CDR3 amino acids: CASSLVRGPKNIQYF. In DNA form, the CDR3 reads TGTGCCAGCAGCTTAGTTCGGGGGCCCAAAAACATTCAGTACTTC.